Described below is a single TCR beta chain sequence and its context. In the authors' workflow: Amplified reference gene primers provided the basis for estimating nucleated cell counts. Produced via immunoSEQ multiplex PCR; TCRdb's table is partial and in-frame only. V and J calls plus clone size are reproduced from that table; the DNA served to infer D and trimming. Of about 190,000 clones in the sample, approximately 86% were seen once. The data originate from a study of blood T cell repertoires in COVID-19. Study background: In Cohort 3, a recovered donor had either two negative PCRs, clearance, or symptom resolution.

The participants were between roughly 18 and 100 years old and came from about two dozen US areas. Looked up from germline, CDR1 is SGHNT and CDR2 is YYREEE (reference sequence). The CDR3 consists of 13 residues. Trimming cost V 0 bases and J 2 bases, with 6 bases left between them. Sequenced material: PBMCs or T cells enriched from blood (not recorded which). The rearrangement uses TRBV5-4 and TRBJ2-7; D is unclear. The TCR was taken from a middle-aged woman in a cohort exposed to, infected with or recovered from COVID-19 (not recorded which). The CDR3 is CASSLADTYEQYF. The CDR3 DNA reads TGTGCCAGCAGCTTGGCCGACACCTACGAGCAGTACTTC. Full variable domain (remainder filled in from reference TRBV5-4 and TRBJ2-7): ETGVTQSPTHLIKTRGQQVTLRCSSQSGHNTVSWYQQALGQGPQFIFQYYREEENGRGNFPPRFSGLQFPNYSSELNVNALELDDSALYLCASSLADTYEQYFGPGTRLTVT.